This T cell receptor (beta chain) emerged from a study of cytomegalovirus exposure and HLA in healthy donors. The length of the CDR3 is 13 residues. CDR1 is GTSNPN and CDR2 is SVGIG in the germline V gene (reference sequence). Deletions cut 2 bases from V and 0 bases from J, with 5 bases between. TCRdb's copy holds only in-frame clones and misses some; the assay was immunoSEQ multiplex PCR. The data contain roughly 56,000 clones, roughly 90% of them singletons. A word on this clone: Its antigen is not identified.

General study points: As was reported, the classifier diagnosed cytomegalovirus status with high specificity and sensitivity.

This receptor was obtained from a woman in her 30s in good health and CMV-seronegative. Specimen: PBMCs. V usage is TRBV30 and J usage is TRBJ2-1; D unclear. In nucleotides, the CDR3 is TGTGCCTGGAGTCGTAGCTCCTACAATGAGCAGTTCTTC. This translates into CAWSRSSYNEQFF. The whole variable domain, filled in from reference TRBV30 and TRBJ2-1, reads SQTIHQWPATLVQPVGSPLSLECTVEGTSNPNLYWYRQAAGRGLQLLFYSVGIGQISSEVPQNLSASRPQDRQFILSSKKLLLSDSGFYLCAWSRSSYNEQFFGPGTRLTVL.